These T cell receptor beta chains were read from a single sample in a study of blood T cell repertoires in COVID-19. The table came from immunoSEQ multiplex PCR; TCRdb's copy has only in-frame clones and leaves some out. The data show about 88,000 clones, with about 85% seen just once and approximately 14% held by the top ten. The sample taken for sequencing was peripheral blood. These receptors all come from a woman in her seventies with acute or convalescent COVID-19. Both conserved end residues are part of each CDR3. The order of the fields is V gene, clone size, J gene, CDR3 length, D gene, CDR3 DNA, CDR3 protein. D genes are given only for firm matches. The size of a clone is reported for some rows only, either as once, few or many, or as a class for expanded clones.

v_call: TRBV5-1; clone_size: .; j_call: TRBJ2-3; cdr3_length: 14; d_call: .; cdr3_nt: TGCGCCACCAAGGGGGGGGGCAACACAGATACGCAGTATTTT; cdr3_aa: CATKGGGNTDTQYF
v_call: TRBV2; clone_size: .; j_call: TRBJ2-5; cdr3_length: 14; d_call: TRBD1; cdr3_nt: TGTGCCATTTCGGACAGGACGCGGCAAGAGACCCAGTACTTC; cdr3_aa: CAISDRTRQETQYF
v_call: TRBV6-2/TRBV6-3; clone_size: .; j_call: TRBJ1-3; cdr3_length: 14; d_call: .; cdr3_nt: TGTGCCAGCAGTTATGCGGGGCCTGGAAACACCATATATTTT; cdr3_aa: CASSYAGPGNTIYF
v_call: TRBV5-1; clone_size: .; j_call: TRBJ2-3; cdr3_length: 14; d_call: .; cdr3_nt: TGCGCCACCTCTCCGATGGGCCCCACAGATACGCAGTATTTT; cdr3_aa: CATSPMGPTDTQYF
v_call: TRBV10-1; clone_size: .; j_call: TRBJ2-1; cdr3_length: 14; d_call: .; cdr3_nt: TGCGCCAGCAGTGATAGGACTCACCTCAATGAGCAGTTCTTC; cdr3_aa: CASSDRTHLNEQFF
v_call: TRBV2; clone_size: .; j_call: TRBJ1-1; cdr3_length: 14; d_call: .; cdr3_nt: TGTGCCAGCATTTTCGAAAGTTTGAGGGCTGAAGCTTTCTTT; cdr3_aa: CASIFESLRAEAFF
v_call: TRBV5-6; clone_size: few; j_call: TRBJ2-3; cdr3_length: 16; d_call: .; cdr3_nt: TGTGCCAGCAGCCGGGAGGGGACAGGGCTTTTATATACGCAGTATTTT; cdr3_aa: CASSREGTGLLYTQYF
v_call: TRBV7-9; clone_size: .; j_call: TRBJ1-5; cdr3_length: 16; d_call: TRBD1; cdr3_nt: TGTGCCAGCAGTTTCGGGGACAGGGGAAGCAATCAGCCCCAGCATTTT; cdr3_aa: CASSFGDRGSNQPQHF
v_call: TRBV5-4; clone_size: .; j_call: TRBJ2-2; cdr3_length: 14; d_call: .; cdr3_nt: TGTGCCAGCAGTTTTGGGCGGAACACCGGGGAGCTGTTTTTT; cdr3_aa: CASSFGRNTGELFF
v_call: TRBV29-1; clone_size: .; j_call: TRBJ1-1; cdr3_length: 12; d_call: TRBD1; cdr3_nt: TGCAGCGTCCTGGACAGGGTCACTGAAGCTTTCTTT; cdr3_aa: CSVLDRVTEAFF
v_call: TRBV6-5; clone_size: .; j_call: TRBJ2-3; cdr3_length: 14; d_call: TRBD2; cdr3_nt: TGTGCCAGCAGACGCGGCGGGAGAGTAGATACGCAGTATTTT; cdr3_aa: CASRRGGRVDTQYF
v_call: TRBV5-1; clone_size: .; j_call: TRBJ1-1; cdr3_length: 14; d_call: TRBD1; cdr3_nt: TGCGCCAGCAGTACGGACAGGGTGGACACTGAAGCTTTCTTT; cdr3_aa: CASSTDRVDTEAFF
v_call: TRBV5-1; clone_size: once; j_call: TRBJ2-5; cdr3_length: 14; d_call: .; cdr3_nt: TGCGCCAGCAGCTTGAGGGGCTCCTGGGAGACCCAGTACTTC; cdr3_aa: CASSLRGSWETQYF
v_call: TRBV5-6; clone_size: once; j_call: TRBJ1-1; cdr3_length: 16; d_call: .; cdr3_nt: TGTGCCAGCAGCTTGGTACGGCAGGGCCATCACACTGAAGCTTTCTTT; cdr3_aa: CASSLVRQGHHTEAFF